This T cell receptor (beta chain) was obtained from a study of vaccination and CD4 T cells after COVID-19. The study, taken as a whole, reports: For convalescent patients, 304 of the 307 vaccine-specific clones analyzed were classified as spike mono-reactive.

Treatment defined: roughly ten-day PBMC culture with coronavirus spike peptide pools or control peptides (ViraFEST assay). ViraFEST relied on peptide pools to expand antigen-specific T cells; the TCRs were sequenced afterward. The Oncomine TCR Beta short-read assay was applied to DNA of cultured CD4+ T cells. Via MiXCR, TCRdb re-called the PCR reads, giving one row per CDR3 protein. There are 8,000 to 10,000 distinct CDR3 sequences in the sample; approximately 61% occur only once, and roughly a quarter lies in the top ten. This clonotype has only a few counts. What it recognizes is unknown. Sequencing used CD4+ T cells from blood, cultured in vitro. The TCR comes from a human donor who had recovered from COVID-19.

CDR3 nucleotides: TGTGCCAGCAGCTTAAGAATTAGGAATGGGGACACCGGGGAGCTGTTTTTT. It translates to CASSLRIRNGDTGELFF. The chain links TRBV7-2 to TRBJ2-2; D gene uncertain. V lost 2 bases, J lost 3 bases, and 16 bases lay in between. CDR3 length equals 17 residues. Germline lookup yields CDR1 SGHTA and CDR2 FQGNSA.